This TCR beta chain was recorded in a study of shared clonotypes between healthy human individuals. Study-wide context: Researchers drew samples from two women and a few men aged 18 to 49.

Deep-level assay runs were performed. Some clones are missing from TCRdb's copy, which holds only in-frame ones; the method was immunoSEQ multiplex PCR. The sample holds about 600,000 clones, less than 98% seen once. With respect to this clone: Other nucleotide sequences from this sample produce the same CDR3.

CD4+ cells yielded CD45RA+ naive and CD45RA-negative memory subsets. The CDR3 totals 13 residues. Trimming stripped 4 bases from V and 1 base from J, with 8 bases between. Germline V CDR1 and CDR2: SGHRS, YFSETQ. The rearrangement joins TRBV5-1 to TRBJ1-1; the D is unclear. The sequence came from a woman aged 30 to 39 in good health. Material: naive CD4+ T cells sorted from blood. Subset meaning: CD45RA+ positively selected. CDR3 amino acids: CASSLGTNTEAFF. The CDR3 DNA sequence: TGCGCCAGCAGCCTAGGAACGAACACTGAAGCTTTCTTT. Combining the CDR3 with reference TRBV5-1 and TRBJ1-1 gives the whole variable domain KAGVTQTPRYLIKTRGQQVTLSCSPISGHRSVSWYQQTPGQGLQFLFEYFSETQRNKGNFPGRFSGRQFSNSRSEMNVSTLELGDSALYLCASSLGTNTEAFFGQGTRLTVV.